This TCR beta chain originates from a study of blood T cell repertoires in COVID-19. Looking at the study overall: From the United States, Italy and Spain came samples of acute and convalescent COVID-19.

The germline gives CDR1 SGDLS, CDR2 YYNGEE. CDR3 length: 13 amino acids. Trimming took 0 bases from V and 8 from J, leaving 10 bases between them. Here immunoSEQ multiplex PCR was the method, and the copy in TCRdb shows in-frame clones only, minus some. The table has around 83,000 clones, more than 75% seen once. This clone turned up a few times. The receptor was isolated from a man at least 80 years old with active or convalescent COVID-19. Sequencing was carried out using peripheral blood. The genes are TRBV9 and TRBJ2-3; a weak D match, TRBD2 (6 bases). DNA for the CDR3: TGTGCCAGCAGCGTAGGTCAGGGAGGTACGCAGTATTTT. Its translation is CASSVGQGGTQYF.